Presented here are 20 T cell receptor beta chains from one specimen sequenced in a study of cytotoxic CD8 clonotypes in ibrutinib-treated CLL. Profiling relied on immunoSEQ multiplex PCR, and the TCRdb table lists in-frame clones only, not all of them. The sample lists around 150,000 clones, roughly four fifths occurring once. The sequencing here drew on PBMCs, taken after 12 months of ibrutinib treatment. All receptors derive from a human donor with chronic lymphocytic leukemia.

This rearrangement joins TRBV7-9 to TRBJ1-4; TRBD1 matches 7 bases. Germline CDR1 is SEHNR and CDR2 is FQNEAQ (reference sequence). Trimming at V came to 5 bases and at J to 0 bases, leaving 3 bases not matched to a gene. This CDR3 has 15 amino acids. CDR3: CASSEGTATNEKLFF. The CDR3 nucleotides read TGTGCCAGCAGCGAGGGGACAGCAACTAATGAAAAACTGTTTTTT.

The rearrangement joins TRBV2 to TRBJ2-2; tentatively, D is TRBD1 or TRBD2 (5 bases each). V dropped 9 bases and J dropped 6 bases, with 17 bases sitting between them. Germline V gives CDR1 SNHLY, CDR2 FYNNEI. CDR3 length: 14 residues. DNA of the CDR3: TGTGCCAGTCGCGGGTGGGGGTCCCCCGGGGAGCTGTTTTTT. Translation gives CASRGWGSPGELFF.

The rearrangement links TRBV27 to TRBJ2-1; D is possibly TRBD2 (5 bases). Germline CDR1 MNHEY, CDR2 SMNVEV (reference sequence). Trimming stripped 2 bases from V and 9 bases from J, with 20 bases between. This CDR3 has 16 amino acids. CDR3 sequence reads: CASSLRGITIRGEQFF. CDR3 DNA sequence: TGTGCCAGCAGTTTACGGGGTATCACTATTCGGGGTGAGCAGTTCTTC.

V and J are TRBV28 and TRBJ1-5; D might be TRBD1 (5 bases). The V end was cut by 6 bases, the J end by 0 bases, with 12 bases between. The CDR3 length is 15 residues. Germline CDR1 is MDHEN and CDR2 is SYDVKM. The CDR3 is CASRPRQGSNQPQHF. The CDR3 nucleotides read TGTGCCAGCAGGCCCCGGCAGGGTAGCAATCAGCCCCAGCATTTT.

CDR3 loop: CASSLAHRETQYF. DNA of the CDR3: TGTGCCAGCAGCTTAGCCCACCGGGAGACCCAGTACTTC. The J gene is TRBJ2-5, the V gene TRBV7-9; D is unresolved. The CDR3 extends over 13 amino acids. The V end was cut by 0 bases, the J end by 5 bases, with 7 bases between. CDR1 is SEHNR and CDR2 is FQNEAQ in the germline V gene (reference sequence).

The V and J genes are TRBV9 and TRBJ2-6; no clear D. Per germline, CDR1 SGDLS and CDR2 YYNGEE. V was pared by 0 bases and J by 2 bases, with 6 bases between. The CDR3 loop spans 15 amino acids. The CDR3 bases are TGTGCCAGCAGCGTAGTAGGGACTGGGGCCAACGTCCTGACTTTC. It translates to CASSVVGTGANVLTF. Filled out from reference TRBV9 and TRBJ2-6, the complete variable domain reads DSGVTQTPKHLITATGQRVTLRCSPRSGDLSVYWYQQSLDQGLQFLIQYYNGEERAKGNILERFSAQQFPDLHSELNLSSLELGDSALYFCASSVVGTGANVLTFGAGSRLTVL.

The chain uses TRBV7-2 and TRBJ2-3; D not resolved. Trimming pared 2 bases from V and 4 bases from J, leaving 7 bases between. Per the germline V gene, CDR1 is SGHTA and CDR2 is FQGNSA. The CDR3 runs 13 residues. The CDR3 DNA follows: TGTGCCAGCAGCTTAAACCGAGCAGATACGCAGTATTTT. Protein sequence: CASSLNRADTQYF. The variable domain in full, with the rest retrieved from reference TRBV7-2 and TRBJ2-3, is GAGVSQSPSNKVTEKGKDVELRCDPISGHTALYWYRQSLGQGLEFLIYFQGNSAPDKSGLPSDRFSAERTGGSVSTLTIQRTQQEDSAVYLCASSLNRADTQYFGPGTRLTVL.

The rearrangement uses TRBV5-1 and TRBJ1-1, with D uncertain. This CDR3 spans 13 amino acids. V was pared by 3 bases and J by 3 bases, with 9 bases between. In germline, CDR1 is SGHRS, CDR2 YFSETQ. CDR3 residues: CASSYKPDTEAFF. Written as DNA, the CDR3 is TGCGCCAGCAGCTATAAACCGGACACTGAAGCTTTCTTT.

CDR3 loop: CATSRLVPGTSGRPSYQETQYF. In nucleotides, the CDR3 is TGTGCCACCAGCAGACTCGTCCCCGGGACTAGCGGGAGGCCATCGTACCAAGAGACCCAGTACTTC. V usage is TRBV15 and J usage is TRBJ2-5; 15 nucleotides agree with TRBD2. With 2 bases clipped from V and 0 bases from J, the junction kept 16 bases outside the gene matches. Germline V gene lookup returns CDR1 LNHNV and CDR2 YYDKDF (reference sequence). The CDR3 totals 22 residues.

The count of this clone is one. This chain uses TRBV28 with TRBJ2-5, with 8 bases lining up with TRBD2. CDR3 size: 14 residues. Germline loops: CDR1 MDHEN, CDR2 SYDVKM. Trimming removed 4 bases from V and 5 bases from J; junction bases left unmatched: 6. The CDR3: CASSSSGSTETQYF. The DNA of the CDR3 is TGTGCCAGCAGTTCCAGCGGGAGCACCGAGACCCAGTACTTC.

J is TRBJ2-1 and V is TRBV5-6, with D hard to call. CDR3 size: 11 residues. Looked up from germline, CDR1 is SGHDT and CDR2 is YYEEEE. Trimming stripped 0 bases from V and 10 bases from J, with 5 bases between. The CDR3: CASSLEREQFF. The CDR3 nucleotides read TGTGCCAGCAGCTTGGAGAGGGAGCAGTTCTTC.

The chain is built from TRBV11-3 and TRBJ2-5; 7 nucleotides align to TRBD1. The CDR3 spans 16 residues. The germline CDR1 and CDR2 sequences are SGHNT and YENEEA. V dropped 5 bases and J dropped 5; count of bases not matched to a gene: 14. This chain's CDR3 is CASSPGGGGLSETQYF. CDR3 DNA: TGTGCCAGCAGCCCAGGGGGTGGGGGCCTTTCGGAGACCCAGTACTTC.

The rearrangement links TRBV13 to TRBJ1-1; 7 nucleotides match TRBD1. The CDR3 sequence is 14 residues long. Germline V gene data show CDR1 as PRHDT and CDR2 as FYEKMQ (reference sequence). V shed 5 bases and J 0 bases; nucleotides not matched to a gene: 3. CDR3 in amino acids: CASSMDRMNTEAFF. For the CDR3, the DNA is TGTGCCAGCAGCATGGACAGGATGAACACTGAAGCTTTCTTT.

The rearrangement uses TRBV4-2 and TRBJ2-6; D ambiguous. Germline values: CDR1 LGHNA, CDR2 YNFKEQ. Trimming cost V 0 bases and J 0 bases, with 9 bases left between them. This CDR3 has 17 residues. The CDR3 here is CASSQDRGFSGANVLTF. The CDR3 region has the DNA TGTGCCAGCAGCCAAGATCGCGGATTCTCTGGGGCCAACGTCCTGACTTTC.

The chain joins TRBV4-2 to TRBJ2-3; 9 nucleotides agree with TRBD1. CDR3 size: 15 residues. The V segment lost 3 bases and the J segment 2 bases; nucleotides outside the gene matches: 3. Germline V CDR1 and CDR2: LGHNA, YNFKEQ. CDR3 DNA sequence: TGTGCCAGCAGCCACGGACAGGGGAACACAGATACGCAGTATTTT. As protein: CASSHGQGNTDTQYF.

This clone has just one count. This chain joins TRBV7-3 and TRBJ1-1, with 8 bases identical to TRBD1. Trimming removed 5 bases from V and 1 base from J; junction bases left unmatched: 6. Germline lookup yields CDR1 SGHTA and CDR2 FQGTGA. The CDR3 has 15 amino acids. The CDR3 is CASSPQGDRNTEAFF. The CDR3 DNA follows: TGTGCCAGCAGCCCACAGGGGGACCGGAACACTGAAGCTTTCTTT.

This clone occurred a few times. V is TRBV7-8 and J is TRBJ2-1; D is possibly TRBD2 (5 bases). CDR3 length equals 14 residues. Looked up from germline, CDR1 is SGHVS and CDR2 is FQNEAQ. Trimming took 6 bases from V and 2 from J, leaving 11 bases between them. CDR3 coding DNA: TGTGCCAGCAGGGCCGTCGGGACCTACAATGAGCAGTTCTTC. Its protein is CASRAVGTYNEQFF.

The chain is built from TRBV7-2 and TRBJ2-2, with D unresolved. CDR1 is SGHTA, CDR2 FQGNSA, per germline. The CDR3 sequence is 17 residues long. V was shortened by 1 base and J by 0 bases, with 12 bases between the two germline ends. In DNA form, the CDR3 reads TGTGCCAGCAGCTTAGTCACCCGTAGGGCGAACACCGGGGAGCTGTTTTTT. This encodes CASSLVTRRANTGELFF.

This clone was detected a few times. The V call is TRBV7-3, the J call TRBJ2-7, with a weak D call TRBD1 (6 bases). Trimming shortened V by 2 bases and J by 3 bases, and 8 bases separated the two germline ends. This CDR3 has 13 residues. Germline V CDR1 and CDR2: SGHTA, FQGTGA. The CDR3 DNA is TGTGCCAGCAGCTTAGCCAGGGGCTACGAGCAGTACTTC. The encoded protein is CASSLARGYEQYF.

This clone has more than one count but fewer than ten. The V gene is TRBV9, the J gene TRBJ2-3, with TRBD1 identical over 7 bases. Germline trimming cut 3 bases from V and 0 bases from J; bases unmatched to any gene: 4. The CDR3 spans 15 residues. CDR1 is SGDLS, CDR2 YYNGEE, per germline. The CDR3 DNA reads TGTGCCAGCAGCGGTTGGGACAGAAGCACAGATACGCAGTATTTT. Amino acid sequence: CASSGWDRSTDTQYF.